This T cell receptor (beta chain) emerged from a study of Graves' ophthalmopathy and Graves' hyperthyroidism. In its sample, this clonotype was seen a few times. The CDR3 sequence is 15 residues long. The V and J ends lost 5 bases and 4 bases, in that order; junction bases with no gene match: 8. RNA served as the template for amplifying TCR beta CDR3 regions. The authors performed first-round RT-PCR with HTBI primers and then a second-round multiplex PCR. TCRdb used MiXCR to reprocess the multiplex PCR reads, holding one entry per CDR3 protein. This sample has over a million distinct CDR3 sequences, with 35% to 40% found just once.

The receptor was derived from an adult man with Graves' hyperthyroidism. Sequences were obtained from peripheral blood or thyroid tissue (not recorded which). The chain is built from TRBV12-3 or TRBV12-4 and TRBJ1-5, with 7 nucleotides matching TRBD1. CDR3 amino acids: CASSLGDRMNQPQHF. The CDR3 DNA is TGTGCCAGCAGTCTCGGGGACAGAATGAATCAGCCCCAGCATTTT.